The 29 T cell receptor beta chains listed next were all sequenced from one sample in a study of CD8+ T cells in alopecia areata. This sample's treatment: oral pan-JAK inhibitor, 5-10 mg twice daily. cDNA reverse transcribed from extracted RNA served as the sequencing template. Repertoires were generated with immunoSEQ multiplex PCR, while TCRdb's copy carries only in-frame clones and drops some. The table has about 210,000 clones, approximately 65% seen once; the top ten hold about 1.2%. The sequences come from CD4+ T cells sorted from blood, collected at approximately week 45, from a patient treated with tofacitinib. The receptors were sampled from a human donor with alopecia areata.

In nucleotides, the CDR3 is TGTGCCAGCAGCTTAATGAGGACCGGGGAGCTGTTTTTT. Translating it yields CASSLMRTGELFF. V is TRBV11-1 and J is TRBJ2-2, with unresolved D. The germline CDR1 and CDR2 sequences are SGHAT and FQDESV (reference sequence). V was shortened by 2 bases and J by 5 bases, with 6 bases between the two germline ends. The CDR3 runs 13 residues.

V gene TRBV4-2 combines with J gene TRBJ1-1; no clear D gene. Trimming took off 4 bases at V and 4 bases at J, with 22 bases between the two ends. CDR3 length: 17 residues. Germline CDR1 and CDR2: LGHNA and YNFKEQ. CDR3 DNA sequence: TGTGCCAGCAGCCCAGCGGCAGCCCGGATGCGGTCCACTGAAGCTTTCTTT. Protein product: CASSPAAARMRSTEAFF.

This chain connects TRBV29-1 to TRBJ1-1, with a possible D match to TRBD1 (5 bases). With 5 bases removed from V and 5 bases from J, the gap between germline ends came to 12 bases. The CDR3 is 12 amino acids. Germline loops: CDR1 SQVTM, CDR2 ANQGSEA. The CDR3, as DNA: TGCAGCGTTACCAGGGTTAGAACTGAAGCTTTCTTT. This translates into CSVTRVRTEAFF.

The CDR3 protein is CASRRDSQETQYF. CDR3 nucleotides: TGTGCCAGCAGGAGGGACAGTCAAGAGACCCAGTACTTC. The V gene is TRBV2, the J gene TRBJ2-5; 7 positions agree with TRBD1. Germline V gives CDR1 SNHLY, CDR2 FYNNEI. The V gene end was trimmed by 6 bases and the J gene end by 2 bases; junction bases not matched to a gene: 3. CDR3 length equals 13 residues.

Concerning this clone itself: Here the CDR3 omits its conserved ending phenylalanine or tryptophan, so a read error is the likely source. V is TRBV29-1 and J is TRBJ2-6; D ambiguous. The CDR3 sequence is 14 residues long. V dropped 7 bases and J dropped 1 base, with 11 bases sitting between them. Germline CDR1 reads SQVTM; CDR2 reads ANQGSEA. Written as DNA, the CDR3 is TGCAGCGCGGACGAAGGGTCTGGGGCCAACGTCCTGACTTCC. It encodes CSADEGSGANVLTS.

The chain couples TRBV11-2 to TRBJ2-1; 7 positions agree with TRBD2. V dropped 1 base and J dropped 8; count of bases not matched to a gene: 20. Germline V gives CDR1 SGHAT, CDR2 FQNNGV. CDR3 size: 19 residues. The CDR3 DNA sequence: TGTGCCAGCAGCTTAGGGGGTGTGGCGGGGGTACGGGATTGGGATGAGCAGTTCTTC. Translation: CASSLGGVAGVRDWDEQFF.

This clone was recorded a few times. Within the sample, other DNA sequences also encode this same CDR3. V gene TRBV29-1 combines with J gene TRBJ2-3; D possibly uses TRBD1 or TRBD2 (5 bases each). CDR3 length equals 12 residues. The V and J ends lost 6 bases and 3 bases respectively, with 10 bases between them. Per germline, CDR1 SQVTM and CDR2 ANQGSEA. The CDR3: CSVGVSTDTQYF. CDR3 in DNA: TGCAGCGTGGGGGTATCGACAGATACGCAGTATTTT.

This clone showed up just a few times. The chain combines TRBV7-2 with TRBJ1-4, with D uncertain. Per the germline V gene, CDR1 is SGHTA and CDR2 is FQGNSA. This CDR3 is 16 amino acids long. V lost 5 bases, J lost 8 bases, and 21 bases lay in between. The CDR3 coding sequence is TGTGCCAGCAGCCACGGCAACCGTCGGGTTCGGGAAAAACTGTTTTTT. It yields the protein CASSHGNRRVREKLFF.

The J gene is TRBJ2-5, the V gene TRBV30; D not certain. The ends were cut back, 0 bases at V and 1 base at J, with 3 bases in the middle. Germline assignment: CDR1 GTSNPN and CDR2 SVGIG (reference sequence). This CDR3 has 12 residues. The CDR3 nucleotides read TGTGCCTGGAGTGTACGCCAAGAGACCCAGTACTTC. It yields the protein CAWSVRQETQYF.

This clone was seen only a few times. The chain uses TRBV6-5 and TRBJ2-3, with 9 bases lining up with TRBD2. Germline V gives CDR1 MNHEY, CDR2 SVGAGI. With V trimmed by 5 bases and J by 1 base, 4 bases remained unmatched. The CDR3 length is 15 residues. CDR3: CASSPLAGGTDTQYF. DNA for the CDR3: TGTGCCAGCAGTCCGTTAGCGGGGGGCACAGATACGCAGTATTTT.

About this clone: At the DNA level, this CDR3 is encoded by other sequences in the same sample as well. This chain joins TRBV30 and TRBJ1-5; possible D gene TRBD1, 5 bases. V was clipped by 1 base and J by 7 bases, with 8 bases between them. The CDR3 sequence is 12 residues long. Germline values: CDR1 GTSNPN, CDR2 SVGIG (reference sequence). The CDR3 loop reads CAWSGGSQPQHF. The CDR3 nucleotides read TGTGCCTGGAGTGGGGGGTCGCAGCCCCAGCATTTT.

V usage is TRBV7-2 and J usage is TRBJ1-6, with 9 bases lining up with TRBD1. The ends lost 5 bases at V and 10 bases at J; junction bases unmatched: 9. The length of the CDR3 is 15 residues. Germline CDR1 is SGHTA and CDR2 is FQGNSA. CDR3 region: CASSARQGVRSPLHF. CDR3 nucleotide sequence: TGTGCCAGCAGCGCCCGACAGGGGGTTAGGTCACCCCTCCACTTT.

This chain joins TRBV29-1 and TRBJ2-7; tentative D call: TRBD1 (6 bases). The germline CDR1 and CDR2 sequences are SQVTM and ANQGSEA. V was trimmed by 2 bases and J by 5 bases, leaving 13 bases between them. The CDR3 loop spans 13 amino acids. The CDR3: CSVEMGAGDEQYF. Here the CDR3 DNA reads TGCAGCGTTGAAATGGGGGCAGGGGACGAGCAGTACTTC.

The count of this clone is one. This chain links TRBV25-1 with TRBJ1-1; D unresolved. CDR3 length equals 13 residues. In germline, CDR1 is MGHDK, CDR2 SYGVNS. V was pared by 8 bases and J by 4 bases, with 14 bases between. The CDR3 is CASRLDFGTEAFF. The CDR3 DNA is TGTGCCAGCCGACTAGATTTCGGCACTGAAGCTTTCTTT.

This chain links TRBV10-3 with TRBJ2-7; 7 bases are a match to TRBD2. Germline V lookup: CDR1 ENHRY, CDR2 SYGVKD. The trim removed 5 bases at V and 2 bases at J, leaving 15 bases unmatched. CDR3 size: 17 residues. The CDR3 nucleotides read TGTGCCATCAGTTCCCAACCACCGACTAGCTTAACCTACGAGCAGTACTTC. Protein: CAISSQPPTSLTYEQYF.

This chain links TRBV25-1 with TRBJ2-4, with 11 bases aligning to TRBD1. The J segment lost 8 bases and the V segment lost 3 bases, leaving 9 bases of the junction unmatched. This CDR3 is 16 amino acids long. The germline V gene has CDR1 MGHDK and CDR2 SYGVNS. Written as DNA, the CDR3 is TGTGCCAGCAGTGACCCAGGACAGGGGGCTTACGACATTCAGTACTTC. This codes for CASSDPGQGAYDIQYF. Full variable domain (remainder filled in from reference TRBV25-1 and TRBJ2-4): EADIYQTPRYLVIGTGKKITLECSQTMGHDKMYWYQQDPGMELHLIHYSYGVNSTEKGDLSSESTVSRIRTEHFPLTLESARPSHTSQYLCASSDPGQGAYDIQYFGAGTRLSVL.

This clone was seen more than once but under ten times. The CDR3 region is CASSLASAGNTDTQYF. In DNA, the CDR3 is TGCGCCAGCAGCTTGGCCTCGGCGGGGAACACAGATACGCAGTATTTT. This chain joins TRBV5-1 and TRBJ2-3, with a weak D call TRBD2 (6 bases). CDR1 and CDR2 (germline): SGHRS, YFSETQ. The CDR3 has 16 residues. V was pared by 0 bases and J by 2 bases, with 13 bases between. Based on the CDR3 plus reference TRBV5-1 and TRBJ2-3, the full variable domain is KAGVTQTPRYLIKTRGQQVTLSCSPISGHRSVSWYQQTPGQGLQFLFEYFSETQRNKGNFPGRFSGRQFSNSRSEMNVSTLELGDSALYLCASSLASAGNTDTQYFGPGTRLTVL.

As regards this clone: Other DNA variants within this sample encode the same CDR3. This chain joins TRBV29-1 and TRBJ2-6; D gene ambiguous. V gave up 4 bases and J gave up 2 bases, with 6 bases separating them. CDR3 length: 13 amino acids. The germline gives CDR1 SQVTM, CDR2 ANQGSEA. The CDR3 region has the DNA TGCAGCGTTGCTGGAACTGGGGCCAACGTCCTGACTTTC. Amino acid sequence: CSVAGTGANVLTF.

The genes are TRBV29-1 and TRBJ1-5; 9 bases map to TRBD1. There are 13 residues in the CDR3. CDR1 and CDR2 from the germline V gene are SQVTM and ANQGSEA. Losses at the gene ends were 6 bases for V and 1 base for J; bases not matched to a gene: 1. The CDR3 is CSVTGGSNQPQHF. The CDR3, as DNA: TGCAGCGTGACAGGGGGGAGCAATCAGCCCCAGCATTTT.

This clone was detected only a few times. The genes are TRBV6-4 and TRBJ2-3; 12 bases agree with TRBD2. Trimming removed 4 bases from V and 4 bases from J; junction bases left unmatched: 0. Germline V lookup: CDR1 MRHNA, CDR2 SNTAGT. CDR3 length equals 14 residues. The CDR3 nucleotides read TGTGCCAGCAGTGCTAGCGGGGGGGCAGATACGCAGTATTTT. It yields the protein CASSASGGADTQYF.

V gene TRBV30 combines with J gene TRBJ1-6; D gene unclear. Trimming removed 0 bases at V and 8 bases at J, with 14 bases between. CDR3 length equals 15 residues. CDR1 is GTSNPN and CDR2 is SVGIG in the germline V gene (reference sequence). CDR3 in amino acids: CAWSVLGPMDSPLHF. The CDR3 nucleotides are TGTGCCTGGAGTGTATTAGGACCCATGGATTCACCCCTCCACTTT.

This rearrangement joins TRBV4-3 to TRBJ1-2, with 11 bases identical to TRBD1. The V gene's germline CDR1 is LGHNA and CDR2 YSLEER. This CDR3 comprises 19 residues. J was trimmed by 3 bases and V by 1 base; bases with no gene match: 13. The CDR3 DNA follows: TGCGCCAGCAGCCAAGTGATTAGGGACAGGGGGACGGACCACTATGGCTACACCTTC. Amino acids: CASSQVIRDRGTDHYGYTF.

This sequence joins TRBV7-2 and TRBJ2-7; 8 nucleotides align to TRBD1. The CDR3 extends over 15 amino acids. The V and J ends lost 5 bases and 8 bases, in that order; junction bases with no gene match: 14. Germline loops: CDR1 SGHTA, CDR2 FQGNSA. The CDR3 is CASSDPGGQTSKQYF. CDR3 sequence (DNA): TGTGCCAGCAGCGACCCAGGGGGCCAGACAAGTAAGCAGTACTTC.

This chain uses TRBV25-1 with TRBJ1-6; TRBD1 matches at 7 bases. The ends lost 6 bases at V and 10 bases at J; junction bases unmatched: 3. The CDR3 runs 12 residues. Looked up from germline, CDR1 is MGHDK and CDR2 is SYGVNS. In DNA, the CDR3 is TGTGCCAGCAGGGAGGGACAGTCACCCCTCCACTTT. This codes for CASREGQSPLHF.

The rearrangement joins TRBV30 to TRBJ1-3; weak D call: TRBD1 (6 bases). V was cut by 4 bases and J by 1 base, with 11 bases left in between. There are 14 residues in the CDR3. Germline V gene lookup returns CDR1 GTSNPN and CDR2 SVGIG (reference sequence). This chain's CDR3 is CAWMDTGSGNTIYF. The CDR3 nucleotides read TGTGCCTGGATGGATACAGGGTCTGGAAACACCATATATTTT.

This clone has only a few counts. The V gene is TRBV19, the J gene TRBJ2-2; 8 nucleotides align to TRBD1. V trimming: 7 bases; J trimming: 4 bases; junction bases outside the gene matches: 8. CDR1 is LNHDA and CDR2 is SQIVND in the germline V gene (reference sequence). This CDR3 comprises 15 residues. CDR3 DNA sequence: TGTGCCAGTAACCCGATCGGACAGGGCACCGGGGAGCTGTTTTTT. Its protein product is CASNPIGQGTGELFF.

This chain uses TRBV10-3 with TRBJ2-1; weak D call: TRBD1 (6 bases). This CDR3 comprises 13 residues. Looked up from germline, CDR1 is ENHRY and CDR2 is SYGVKD. The ends were cut back, 2 bases at V and 12 bases at J, with 14 bases in the middle. The CDR3: CAISETSGTWQFF. The CDR3 nucleotides read TGTGCCATCAGTGAGACCTCCGGGACATGGCAGTTCTTC.

The CDR3 DNA sequence: TGCGCCAGCAGCTTGGCCGGGGGGCCCCAAGAGACCCAGTACTTC. It specifies CASSLAGGPQETQYF. The V call is TRBV5-1, the J call TRBJ2-5, with a possible D match to TRBD2 (7 bases). The CDR3 is made up of 15 amino acids. V lost 0 bases to trimming and J lost 1 base, with 10 bases between them. Germline CDR1 reads SGHRS; CDR2 reads YFSETQ.

This clone was detected once. This rearrangement joins TRBV7-9 to TRBJ2-3; tentatively, D is TRBD1 (6 bases). Germline-derived CDR1 and CDR2 are SEHNR and FQNEAQ (reference sequence). Between the trimmed V and J ends, which lost 4 bases and 4 bases, there was a span of 12 bases. The CDR3 is made up of 14 amino acids. The CDR3 sequence is CASSSSGAADTQYF. The CDR3 coding sequence is TGTGCCAGCAGCTCCTCAGGGGCGGCAGATACGCAGTATTTT.